This T cell receptor (beta chain) was obtained from a study of shared clonotypes between healthy human individuals (dated by TCRdb to about 2020). Study-wide context: The cohort comprised two women and a few men aged 18 to 49 years. Blood TCR repertoires of a handful of healthy adults were deeply sequenced to estimate repertoire size and the extent of clonotype sharing between individuals. Different laboratories and diverse techniques were used to prepare libraries and sequence TCR repertoires, to increase sequencing depth and limit assay-specific biases. Per donor, leukapheresis produced somewhere between about 0.85 and 10 billion PBMCs. For each donor, three plates each were used for CD4 naive and CD4 memory, two plates were used for CD8 naive, and one plate was used for CD8 memory.

Healthy HIV-negative adults with no recently reported acute infections or vaccinations were included as donors. Only Caucasian adults living in Nashville, Tennessee, USA were represented among the donors. CD4+ T cells were enriched through magnetic negative selection, after which naive cells were positively selected on CD45RA and the remaining negative fraction served as the memory subset. Blood was collected by leukapheresis, and PBMCs were isolated by Ficoll-Histopaque density gradient centrifugation and then cryopreserved in liquid nitrogen vapor phase. Analytical flow cytometry was used to check the purity and quantity of every magnetically sorted T cell population. Each sorted fraction had its genomic DNA isolated and then quantified by UV absorbance on a Nanodrop 2000c. The study at large found these results: Higher generation probabilities were observed for clonotypes shared by all four sorted-subset donors than for non-shared clonotypes. Based on pairwise subsampling, the degree of clonotype sharing among donors was expected to be affected by sequencing depth. Naive subsets generally had larger estimated clonotype richness than memory subsets. Sampling was restricted to blood, and TCR repertoires in tissue are likely to differ from TCR repertoires in blood. Because the study included a small number of donors, the genetic and exposure-history diversity represented was limited. Incomplete sequencing was indicated by rarefaction of sorted-subset datasets, despite the large sequencing depth. Sharing across several donors was observed for about 5% of naive CD4, under 4% of naive CD8, 2% to 2.5% of memory CD4, and about 0.39% of memory CD8 clonotypes.

Using the deep immunoSEQ assay, TCR CDR3 regions were amplified from genomic DNA by multiplex PCR. Extracted genomic DNA from each cell subset was spread evenly across all wells of several immunoSEQ 96-well plates, with each plate serving as a replicate. Each replicate PCR for sorted subsets received about 220 ng genomic DNA, equal to tens of thousands of T cell genomes. Purified libraries were quantified with a Qubit 3.0 fluorometer, sized on a Bioanalyzer 2100, and re-quantified with the KAPA Library Quantification kit. Each immunoSEQ 96-well plate was sequenced on its own single-read 150-cycle Illumina NextSeq 550 flow cell. As for how the authors treated the data: Because only junctional sequences without quality scores were contained in the immunoSEQ output, filtering matching that applied to full-length reads could not be performed. To assign V/J genes and CDR3, sequences were annotated using PyIR, a Python wrapper for IgBLAST v1.9, with IMGT germline references. Reads with weak V/J assignments (E-value above 1e-6), missing CDR3, stop codons, out-of-frame junctions, or ambiguous translated residues were removed. V3J clonotypes were defined as sequences sharing an identical inferred V gene, J gene, and CDR3 amino acid sequence. To compute the percentage overlap between repertoires, the number of shared unique clonotypes was divided by the size of the smaller repertoire. RTK rarefaction, the Chao1 estimator, and Recon v2.1 estimates of unobserved clonotypes were used to assess repertoire richness. Generation probabilities for all TCRbeta clonotypes obtained by the gDNA method from a handful of donors were computed using OLGA. What TCRdb holds here is the immuneACCESS table cut down to in-frame rearrangements. Part of the clones is not present; checked against another copy, under half of the missing clones reflect an unresolved V gene, and the others are unexplained. V, J and clone size are those of that table, while D and trimming were read from the DNA. In this sample the table shows about 2.3 million clones, 85% to 95% of which occur a single time. The top ten clones comprise about 0.41% of the sample.

As to this clone: Its specific antigen is unknown. Per-base quality was not reported, and no clone a single base away is much larger than it.

The source material was naive CD4+ T cells from PBMCs. This sample's cell subset or site label indicates: CD45RA+ positively selected. The TCR originated in a man aged 18 to 29 in good health. Some clones in this sample may be carry-over from other donors' samples.

The DNA sequence is TGTGCCAGCAGCCCTACAGGGGACACCTCCTACGAGCAGTACTTC. This yields the protein CASSPTGDTSYEQYF. Here the chain combines TRBV7-2 and TRBJ2-7; TRBD1 lines up with 7 middle nucleotides. Per the germline V gene, SGHTA is the CDR1 and FQGNSA is the CDR2. Inclusive of the bounding cysteine and phenylalanine, the CDR3 is 15 residues long. The DNA shown is the 45-base CDR3, in frame from base 1. V loses 5 bases at its end and J loses 0 bases; junction bases beyond the gene matches: 7.